This T cell receptor (beta chain) stems from a study of shared clonotypes between healthy human individuals. Germline V CDR1 and CDR2: SGHAT, FQNNGV. The CDR3 covers 13 residues. V lost 3 bases, J lost 8 bases, and 13 bases lay in between. Produced via immunoSEQ multiplex PCR; TCRdb's table is partial and in-frame only. Among more than 2,000,000 clones listed, just over 90% were seen once. The gene calls are TRBV11-2 and TRBJ1-1; D is possibly TRBD1 (5 bases). This TCR came from a man aged 18 to 29 in good health. The specimen was naive CD4+ T cells sorted from blood. The sample's subset: CD45RA+ positively selected. This CDR3 reads CASSLGNRIEAFF. Written as DNA, the CDR3 is TGTGCCAGCAGCTTGGGTAACAGGATCGAAGCTTTCTTT.